These T cell receptor beta chains were read from a single sample in a study of blood T cells in healthy people across ages. MiXCR, run by TCRdb on the 5' RACE reads, gives a single entry per CDR3 protein. The table has hundreds of thousands of distinct CDR3 sequences, roughly 41% seen once; the top ten hold 25% to 30%. The sample comprised blood. The receptors come from a man aged 80 or over in good health. Each CDR3 is given with its conserved first and last residue. The order of the fields is J gene, V gene, D gene, clone size, CDR3 protein, CDR3 DNA. The D gene is left open where the match is weak. A row's size may be missing; if present it is once, few, many or a size class.

j_call: TRBJ1-5
v_call: TRBV4-1
d_call: -
clone_size: -
cdr3_aa: CASSQADGSAQPQHF
cdr3_nt: TGCGCCAGCAGCCAAGCGGATGGATCCGCTCAGCCCCAGCATTTT

j_call: TRBJ2-7
v_call: TRBV7-2
d_call: -
clone_size: -
cdr3_aa: CASSLGSQGRSSYEQYF
cdr3_nt: TGTGCCAGCAGCTTAGGGTCTCAGGGTCGAAGCTCCTACGAGCAGTACTTC

j_call: TRBJ1-2
v_call: TRBV12-3/TRBV12-4
d_call: TRBD1
clone_size: few
cdr3_aa: CASSFQQGARGYTF
cdr3_nt: TGTGCCAGCAGTTTCCAGCAGGGGGCTAGAGGCTACACCTTC

j_call: TRBJ2-5
v_call: TRBV5-1
d_call: -
clone_size: -
cdr3_aa: CTSSLGRAGEETQYF
cdr3_nt: TGCACCAGCAGCTTGGGGCGAGCGGGTGAAGAGACCCAGTACTTC

j_call: TRBJ2-1
v_call: TRBV20-1
d_call: -
clone_size: few
cdr3_aa: CSALDGSSYNEQFF
cdr3_nt: TGCAGTGCCCTTGACGGGAGCTCCTACAATGAGCAGTTCTTC

j_call: TRBJ2-2
v_call: TRBV3-1
d_call: TRBD2
clone_size: -
cdr3_aa: CASSHLGGGGLFF
cdr3_nt: TGTGCCAGCAGCCATCTCGGCGGCGGGGGGCTGTTTTTT

j_call: TRBJ2-7
v_call: TRBV10-1
d_call: TRBD1
clone_size: few
cdr3_aa: CASSEPQQGRSSYEQYF
cdr3_nt: TGCGCCAGCAGTGAGCCGCAACAGGGGCGAAGCTCCTACGAGCAGTACTTC

j_call: TRBJ2-5
v_call: TRBV5-1
d_call: -
clone_size: -
cdr3_aa: CASSLPEGAAQETQYF
cdr3_nt: TGCGCCAGCAGCTTGCCGGAGGGGGCAGCACAAGAGACCCAGTACTTC

j_call: TRBJ2-5
v_call: TRBV6-5
d_call: -
clone_size: -
cdr3_aa: CASRKTGFMGETQYF
cdr3_nt: TGTGCCAGCAGAAAAACGGGTTTTATGGGGGAGACCCAGTACTTC

j_call: TRBJ1-3
v_call: TRBV10-3
d_call: TRBD1
clone_size: -
cdr3_aa: CAISPGQDFSGNTIYF
cdr3_nt: TGTGCCATCAGTCCGGGACAGGATTTCTCTGGAAACACCATATATTTT

j_call: TRBJ2-1
v_call: TRBV20-1
d_call: -
clone_size: -
cdr3_aa: CSANVGLSEQFF
cdr3_nt: TGCAGTGCAAACGTAGGGCTCTCCGAGCAGTTCTTC

j_call: TRBJ2-3
v_call: TRBV13
d_call: -
clone_size: -
cdr3_aa: CASSLVRGSTDTQYF
cdr3_nt: TGTGCCAGCAGCTTAGTGAGGGGCAGCACAGATACGCAGTATTTT

j_call: TRBJ1-4
v_call: TRBV4-3
d_call: TRBD1
clone_size: once
cdr3_aa: CASSATRTGRSATNEKLFF
cdr3_nt: TGCGCCAGCAGCGCTACGAGGACAGGGCGATCTGCAACTAATGAAAAACTGTTTTTT

j_call: TRBJ2-7
v_call: TRBV20-1
d_call: TRBD1
clone_size: few
cdr3_aa: CSARAGTGGTYEQYF
cdr3_nt: TGCAGTGCTAGAGCCGGGACAGGGGGCACTTACGAGCAGTACTTC

j_call: TRBJ1-2
v_call: TRBV7-2
d_call: -
clone_size: many
cdr3_aa: CASSLGSRQSGYTF
cdr3_nt: TGTGCCAGCAGCTTAGGTTCGCGGCAATCCGGCTACACCTTC

j_call: TRBJ2-5
v_call: TRBV20-1
d_call: TRBD1
clone_size: few
cdr3_aa: CSASRNRGQETQYF
cdr3_nt: TGCAGTGCTAGTCGTAACAGGGGCCAAGAGACCCAGTACTTC

j_call: TRBJ1-1
v_call: TRBV20-1
d_call: -
clone_size: -
cdr3_aa: CSAPKSLSGYSTEAFF
cdr3_nt: TGCAGTGCCCCAAAGTCCCTTTCCGGATACAGCACTGAAGCTTTCTTT

j_call: TRBJ2-3
v_call: TRBV11-2
d_call: -
clone_size: -
cdr3_aa: CASSFRGKTDTQYF
cdr3_nt: TGTGCCAGCAGCTTTAGGGGTAAGACAGATACGCAGTATTTT

j_call: TRBJ2-7
v_call: TRBV21-1
d_call: -
clone_size: few
cdr3_aa: CASSDAERDPYCEQYF
cdr3_nt: TGTGCCAGCAGCGACGCTGAGCGGGATCCGTATTGCGAGCAGTACTTC

j_call: TRBJ2-5
v_call: TRBV5-1
d_call: -
clone_size: -
cdr3_aa: CASRSEGWETQYF
cdr3_nt: TGCGCCAGCCGCTCGGAAGGGTGGGAGACCCAGTACTTC

j_call: TRBJ2-3
v_call: TRBV30
d_call: TRBD1
clone_size: few
cdr3_aa: CAWSVLRGRLDTQYF
cdr3_nt: TGTGCCTGGAGTGTACTTAGGGGGCGATTAGATACGCAGTATTTT

j_call: TRBJ2-1
v_call: TRBV9
d_call: TRBD1
clone_size: -
cdr3_aa: CASSPKGQGDNEQFF
cdr3_nt: TGTGCCAGCAGTCCAAAGGGACAGGGGGACAATGAGCAGTTCTTC

j_call: TRBJ2-6
v_call: TRBV21-1
d_call: -
clone_size: -
cdr3_aa: CTSKDPGRTGANVLTF
cdr3_nt: TGTACCAGCAAGGATCCCGGCAGAACTGGGGCCAACGTCCTGACTTTC

j_call: TRBJ2-3
v_call: TRBV18
d_call: -
clone_size: -
cdr3_aa: CASSLTRAEDTQYF
cdr3_nt: TGTGCCAGCTCACTAACCAGGGCTGAAGATACGCAGTATTTT

j_call: TRBJ2-7
v_call: TRBV21-1
d_call: -
clone_size: few
cdr3_aa: CASSKIASNPYEQYF
cdr3_nt: TGTGCCAGCAGCAAAATCGCTAGTAACCCCTACGAGCAGTACTTC

j_call: TRBJ2-1
v_call: TRBV11-2
d_call: TRBD2
clone_size: -
cdr3_aa: CAGSLVRTSGGASEQFF
cdr3_nt: TGTGCCGGCAGCTTAGTGAGGACTAGCGGGGGGGCAAGTGAGCAGTTCTTC

j_call: TRBJ2-2
v_call: TRBV7-3
d_call: -
clone_size: few
cdr3_aa: CASSLSVPNTGELFF
cdr3_nt: TGTGCCAGCAGCTTGTCGGTTCCGAACACCGGGGAGCTGTTTTTT

j_call: TRBJ2-5
v_call: TRBV13
d_call: TRBD2
clone_size: -
cdr3_aa: CASSRASGGYQETQYF
cdr3_nt: TGTGCCAGCAGTCGCGCTAGCGGGGGGTACCAAGAGACCCAGTACTTC

j_call: TRBJ2-7
v_call: TRBV20-1
d_call: TRBD1
clone_size: -
cdr3_aa: CSAWDRPSYEQYF
cdr3_nt: TGCAGTGCCTGGGACAGGCCCTCCTACGAGCAGTACTTC

j_call: TRBJ2-3
v_call: TRBV29-1
d_call: TRBD1
clone_size: many
cdr3_aa: CSVGYRGADTQYF
cdr3_nt: TGCAGCGTTGGATACAGGGGGGCAGATACGCAGTATTTT

j_call: TRBJ2-5
v_call: TRBV6-2/TRBV6-3
d_call: TRBD2
clone_size: many
cdr3_aa: CASSSAGGPQETQYF
cdr3_nt: TGTGCCAGCAGTTCAGCGGGAGGACCCCAAGAGACCCAGTACTTC

j_call: TRBJ1-6
v_call: TRBV4-3
d_call: -
clone_size: -
cdr3_aa: CASSQDGPPHF
cdr3_nt: TGCGCCAGCAGCCAAGATGGACCCCCCCACTTT

j_call: TRBJ2-3
v_call: TRBV20-1
d_call: TRBD2
clone_size: few
cdr3_aa: CSARPILAGGTDTQYF
cdr3_nt: TGCAGTGCTAGACCCATACTAGCGGGGGGCACAGATACGCAGTATTTT

j_call: TRBJ1-6
v_call: TRBV4-2
d_call: -
clone_size: -
cdr3_aa: CASSQDSGPSYNSPLHF
cdr3_nt: TGTGCCAGCAGCCAAGATTCGGGGCCCTCCTATAATTCACCCCTCCACTTT

j_call: TRBJ2-3
v_call: TRBV27
d_call: TRBD1
clone_size: few
cdr3_aa: CASSSYGQGGERTQYF
cdr3_nt: TGTGCCAGCAGTTCCTACGGACAGGGGGGGGAACGAACGCAGTATTTT

j_call: TRBJ2-1
v_call: TRBV5-6
d_call: -
clone_size: many
cdr3_aa: CASSVARGGEQFF
cdr3_nt: TGTGCCAGCAGCGTCGCCAGGGGAGGCGAGCAGTTCTTC

j_call: TRBJ1-1
v_call: TRBV4-1
d_call: -
clone_size: -
cdr3_aa: CASSQDPRGTEAFF
cdr3_nt: TGCGCCAGCAGCCAAGACCCCAGGGGCACTGAAGCTTTCTTT

j_call: TRBJ2-1
v_call: TRBV20-1
d_call: -
clone_size: -
cdr3_aa: CSAPRGTPPYNEQFF
cdr3_nt: TGCAGTGCTCCCCGGGGGACACCGCCCTACAATGAGCAGTTCTTC

j_call: TRBJ2-4
v_call: TRBV30
d_call: TRBD2
clone_size: few
cdr3_aa: CAWSVGGGAYIQYF
cdr3_nt: TGTGCCTGGAGTGTCGGCGGGGGGGCTTACATTCAGTACTTC

j_call: TRBJ2-1
v_call: TRBV12-3/TRBV12-4
d_call: -
clone_size: -
cdr3_aa: CASSTDRPYNEQFF
cdr3_nt: TGTGCCAGCAGCACGGACAGACCCTACAATGAGCAGTTCTTC

j_call: TRBJ1-2
v_call: TRBV20-1
d_call: -
clone_size: -
cdr3_aa: CSAGPLQVGSNYGYTF
cdr3_nt: TGCAGTGCTGGCCCTCTTCAAGTGGGGTCTAACTATGGCTACACCTTC

j_call: TRBJ2-3
v_call: TRBV6-5
d_call: -
clone_size: few
cdr3_aa: CASSYDPGSADTQYF
cdr3_nt: TGTGCCAGCAGTTACGACCCGGGGAGCGCAGATACGCAGTATTTT

j_call: TRBJ2-5
v_call: TRBV24-1
d_call: -
clone_size: few
cdr3_aa: CATSDRQETQYF
cdr3_nt: TGTGCCACCAGTGACAGGCAAGAGACCCAGTACTTC

j_call: TRBJ1-4
v_call: TRBV25-1
d_call: TRBD1
clone_size: -
cdr3_aa: CASSETGNLEKLFF
cdr3_nt: TGTGCCAGCAGTGAGACAGGGAATTTGGAAAAACTGTTTTTT

j_call: TRBJ1-4
v_call: TRBV6-5
d_call: -
clone_size: few
cdr3_aa: CASSPQYEEKLFF
cdr3_nt: TGTGCCAGCAGTCCACAGTATGAAGAAAAACTGTTTTTT

j_call: TRBJ1-3
v_call: TRBV27
d_call: TRBD1
clone_size: -
cdr3_aa: CASSLNRQGITGNTIYF
cdr3_nt: TGTGCCAGCAGTCTCAACCGACAGGGTATCACCGGAAACACCATATATTTT

j_call: TRBJ2-5
v_call: TRBV7-2
d_call: TRBD2
clone_size: -
cdr3_aa: CASSPWGLANQETQYF
cdr3_nt: TGTGCCAGCAGCCCATGGGGACTAGCGAACCAAGAGACCCAGTACTTC

j_call: TRBJ2-1
v_call: TRBV12-3/TRBV12-4
d_call: -
clone_size: once
cdr3_aa: CASRPQGGRAYNEQFF
cdr3_nt: TGTGCCAGCAGGCCTCAGGGGGGTCGAGCCTACAATGAGCAGTTCTTC

j_call: TRBJ1-2
v_call: TRBV6-2/TRBV6-3
d_call: -
clone_size: -
cdr3_aa: CASSKTYGYTF
cdr3_nt: TGTGCCAGCAGTAAGACATATGGCTACACCTTC

j_call: TRBJ2-7
v_call: TRBV27
d_call: -
clone_size: few
cdr3_aa: CASSQATGGGYFSTYEQYF
cdr3_nt: TGTGCCAGCAGCCAGGCCACAGGAGGCGGCTATTTCTCCACCTACGAGCAGTACTTC

j_call: TRBJ2-5
v_call: TRBV5-6
d_call: -
clone_size: -
cdr3_aa: CASSLSSTFQETQYF
cdr3_nt: TGTGCCAGCAGCTTGAGTTCTACATTTCAAGAGACCCAGTACTTC

j_call: TRBJ1-6
v_call: TRBV14
d_call: TRBD1
clone_size: -
cdr3_aa: CASRPRDRINSPLHF
cdr3_nt: TGTGCCAGCAGACCCCGGGACAGAATTAATTCACCCCTCCACTTT

j_call: TRBJ1-6
v_call: TRBV2
d_call: TRBD1
clone_size: -
cdr3_aa: CASRSAGTGGGSPLHF
cdr3_nt: TGTGCCAGCAGGTCCGCCGGGACAGGGGGCGGGTCACCCCTCCACTTT

j_call: TRBJ2-5
v_call: TRBV28
d_call: -
clone_size: many
cdr3_aa: CASSSRRPEYQETQYF
cdr3_nt: TGTGCCAGCAGTTCTAGGAGGCCAGAGTACCAAGAGACCCAGTACTTC

j_call: TRBJ2-1
v_call: TRBV5-1
d_call: TRBD2
clone_size: once
cdr3_aa: CASSPGTSGHKEQFF
cdr3_nt: TGCGCCAGCAGCCCCGGGACTAGCGGTCACAAGGAGCAGTTCTTC

j_call: TRBJ2-7
v_call: TRBV6-2/TRBV6-3
d_call: -
clone_size: -
cdr3_aa: CASTGAADYEQYF
cdr3_nt: TGTGCCAGCACGGGAGCGGCCGACTACGAGCAGTACTTC

j_call: TRBJ2-1
v_call: TRBV6-6
d_call: -
clone_size: many
cdr3_aa: CASSFMTETYNEQFF
cdr3_nt: TGTGCCAGCAGTTTCATGACTGAAACTTACAATGAGCAGTTCTTC

j_call: TRBJ2-1
v_call: TRBV6-2/TRBV6-3
d_call: TRBD1
clone_size: -
cdr3_aa: CASSRGQSGYNEQFF
cdr3_nt: TGTGCCAGCAGCCGGGGACAGTCGGGCTACAATGAGCAGTTCTTC

j_call: TRBJ1-2
v_call: TRBV5-1
d_call: TRBD1
clone_size: -
cdr3_aa: CASSSREGADYGYTF
cdr3_nt: TGCGCCAGCAGCTCCCGGGAGGGGGCTGACTATGGCTACACCTTC